These T cell receptor beta chains were read from a single sample in a study of identical twins. Using its own MiXCR run on the 5' RACE reads, TCRdb lists one record per CDR3 protein. The table includes 690,000 or so distinct CDR3 sequences, approximately 9% detected once. This sample also belongs to another study, concerning yellow fever vaccine responses in identical twins.

Sequenced: PBMCs. The source of these receptors is a woman aged 18-29 years in good health. Each CDR3 is given with its conserved first and last residue. The order of the fields is D gene, clone size, J gene, V gene, CDR3 DNA, CDR3 protein. A D gene is named only where the DNA matches it firmly. Clone size is not always given. Where it is, it says once, few, many or a class for expanded clones.

D gene: TRBD1; clone size: -; J gene: TRBJ2-6; V gene: TRBV5-1; CDR3 DNA: TGCGCCAGCAGCCCACAGGGGAACGGCTCCTCTGGGGCCAACGTCCTGACTTTC; CDR3 protein: CASSPQGNGSSGANVLTF
D gene: TRBD2; clone size: few; J gene: TRBJ2-3; V gene: TRBV11-1; CDR3 DNA: TGTGCCAGCCTCCCTCCGGGACTAGCGGGGGCCAGCACAGATACGCAGTATTTT; CDR3 protein: CASLPPGLAGASTDTQYF
D gene: -; clone size: few; J gene: TRBJ2-3; V gene: TRBV3-1; CDR3 DNA: TGTGCCAGCAGCCAAGAGTTAGGATTTAGCACAGATACGCAGTATTTT; CDR3 protein: CASSQELGFSTDTQYF
D gene: -; clone size: few; J gene: TRBJ2-7; V gene: TRBV27; CDR3 DNA: TGTGCCAGTACCGGGGCCCCGAAGTTTGAGCAGTACTTC; CDR3 protein: CASTGAPKFEQYF
D gene: -; clone size: -; J gene: TRBJ2-1; V gene: TRBV9; CDR3 DNA: TGTGCCAGCAGCGTAGAGGTCAAGGGGTCCCACAATGAGCAGTTCTTC; CDR3 protein: CASSVEVKGSHNEQFF
D gene: -; clone size: -; J gene: TRBJ2-7; V gene: TRBV6-2/TRBV6-3; CDR3 DNA: TGTGCCAGCAAGGGATCAGGTTACTACGAGCAGTACTTC; CDR3 protein: CASKGSGYYEQYF
D gene: TRBD1; clone size: -; J gene: TRBJ2-7; V gene: TRBV12-3/TRBV12-4; CDR3 DNA: TGTGCCAGCAGTACTGGGACAGGGAGATTGTACTTC; CDR3 protein: CASSTGTGRLYF
D gene: TRBD1; clone size: few; J gene: TRBJ1-5; V gene: TRBV20-1; CDR3 DNA: TGCAGTGCCGGAAAGCCGGGACAGGAAATTGATCAGCCCCAGCATTTT; CDR3 protein: CSAGKPGQEIDQPQHF
D gene: -; clone size: many; J gene: TRBJ1-1; V gene: TRBV6-5; CDR3 DNA: TGTGCCAGCAGTTACTCCAACACAGGGTATGAAGCTTTCTTT; CDR3 protein: CASSYSNTGYEAFF
D gene: -; clone size: few; J gene: TRBJ2-1; V gene: TRBV21-1; CDR3 DNA: TGTGCCAGCAGCACTCCCGGCGGGTCCTACAATGAGCAGTTCTTC; CDR3 protein: CASSTPGGSYNEQFF
D gene: TRBD2; clone size: few; J gene: TRBJ2-3; V gene: TRBV5-1; CDR3 DNA: TGCGCCAGCAGCTGGGGACTAGCGGGGGGTTCTTTCACAGATACGCAGTATTTT; CDR3 protein: CASSWGLAGGSFTDTQYF
D gene: -; clone size: many; J gene: TRBJ2-7; V gene: TRBV12-3/TRBV12-4; CDR3 DNA: TGTGCCAGCAGTGTTAGCGGATACTACGAGCAGTACTTC; CDR3 protein: CASSVSGYYEQYF